Reported below is one T cell receptor beta chain. The antigen remains unidentified. This CDR3 comprises 14 residues. Germline V gene data show CDR1 as SSHAT and CDR2 as FNYEAQ (reference sequence). J was trimmed by 4 bases and V by 1 base; bases with no gene match: 1. This specimen comes from a study of OX40 agonist ivuxolimab in advanced cancers. The overall study: At 0.01 to 10 mg/kg, ivuxolimab was administered intravenously to patients every 2 weeks. The dose-escalation group included hepatocellular carcinoma, melanoma, renal cell carcinoma and head and neck cancer. Findings of the study overall: The authors also found low normalized T-cell clonal expansion in some nonresponders. Expanded clones were, on average, more numerous in CD8+ T cells than in CD4+.

Produced via immunoSEQ multiplex PCR; TCRdb's table is partial and in-frame only. The table records some 48,000 clones, about 81% of them present only once. The sequence came from an adult with an advanced solid tumor such as melanoma, head and neck, liver or kidney cancer. This chain uses TRBV7-7 with TRBJ2-3; 8 bases are a match to TRBD2. The source was CD4+ or CD8+ T cells sorted from blood, collected in a trial of the OX40 agonist ivuxolimab. The CDR3 nucleotides are TGTGCCAGCAGCTTAGACGGGAGGGCAGATACGCAGTATTTT. It specifies CASSLDGRADTQYF.